Listed below are T cell receptor beta chains from one sample, sequenced in a study of cytomegalovirus exposure and HLA in healthy donors. Method: immunoSEQ multiplex PCR; TCRdb's copy keeps in-frame clones and lacks some. The table lists 100,000 to 150,000 clones, around 77% of them singletons. Sequencing used PBMCs. These TCRs come from a woman aged 35 to 49 in good health and CMV-seropositive. Each CDR3 is given with its conserved first and last residue.

CDR3 protein: CASSPTQGSNYGYTF
V gene: TRBV11-2
J gene: TRBJ1-2

CDR3 protein: CASSPTGGDEKLFF
V gene: TRBV7-9
J gene: TRBJ1-4

CDR3 protein: CSSSLTSGASGANVLTF
V gene: TRBV7-9
J gene: TRBJ2-6

CDR3 protein: CAIPQGLSYGYTF
V gene: TRBV15
J gene: TRBJ1-2

CDR3 protein: CASSLGGDFRTEQYF
V gene: TRBV5-1
J gene: TRBJ2-7

CDR3 protein: CASSLVAGNTGELFF
V gene: TRBV7-9
J gene: TRBJ2-2

CDR3 protein: CASSEGGGQGLGAFF
V gene: TRBV28
J gene: TRBJ1-1

CDR3 protein: CASSPLAGLREETQYF
V gene: TRBV27
J gene: TRBJ2-5

CDR3 protein: CASSLMGQIQETQYF
V gene: TRBV7-3
J gene: TRBJ2-5

CDR3 protein: CASSKDRDSYNEQFF
V gene: TRBV19
J gene: TRBJ2-1

CDR3 protein: CASSLVAGTYEQYF
V gene: TRBV7-2
J gene: NA

CDR3 protein: CASRTDAGGEKLFF
V gene: TRBV6-6
J gene: TRBJ1-4

CDR3 protein: CASSSYDGANYGYTF
V gene: TRBV13
J gene: TRBJ1-2

CDR3 protein: CASSELTGELFF
V gene: TRBV2
J gene: TRBJ2-2

CDR3 protein: CASGASNSGNTIYF
V gene: TRBV6-6
J gene: TRBJ1-3

CDR3 protein: CASSRLRGQSSGANVLTF
V gene: TRBV14
J gene: TRBJ2-6

CDR3 protein: CASSPRSGTGELFF
V gene: TRBV14
J gene: TRBJ2-2

CDR3 protein: CASSLDGDRRGGYTF
V gene: TRBV5-1
J gene: TRBJ1-2

CDR3 protein: CAISLAGGRYNEQFF
V gene: TRBV10-3
J gene: TRBJ2-1

CDR3 protein: CASSFRGAGEGEQYF
V gene: TRBV5-1
J gene: NA

CDR3 protein: CASSSFDRNYGYTF
V gene: TRBV6-5
J gene: TRBJ1-2

CDR3 protein: CASSESRGHYEQYF
V gene: TRBV10-1
J gene: TRBJ2-7

CDR3 protein: CASSTTLALATQETQYF
V gene: TRBV5-1
J gene: TRBJ2-5

CDR3 protein: CAAGTGLDTEAFF
V gene: TRBV25-1
J gene: TRBJ1-1